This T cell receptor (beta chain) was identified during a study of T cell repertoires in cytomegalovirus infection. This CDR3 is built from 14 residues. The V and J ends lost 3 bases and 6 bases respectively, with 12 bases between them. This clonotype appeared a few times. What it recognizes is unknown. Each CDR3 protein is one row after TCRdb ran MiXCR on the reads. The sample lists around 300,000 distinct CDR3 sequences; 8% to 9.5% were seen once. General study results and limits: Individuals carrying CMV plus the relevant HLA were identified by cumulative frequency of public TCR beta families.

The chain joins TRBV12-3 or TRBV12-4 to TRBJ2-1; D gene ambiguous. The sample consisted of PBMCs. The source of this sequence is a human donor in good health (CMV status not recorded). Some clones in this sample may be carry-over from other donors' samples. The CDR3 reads CASSFRQAFNEQFF. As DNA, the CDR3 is TGTGCCAGCAGTTTTCGGCAGGCCTTCAATGAGCAGTTCTTC.